This T cell receptor beta chain was observed in a study of blood T cell repertoires in COVID-19. For the study at large: Collection of acute and convalescent COVID-19 samples took place in the United States, Italy and Spain. PBMCs, B-cell-depleted T cells, or T cells were the source of the cDNA or gDNA that made up the material.

This CDR3 has 9 residues. The count of this clone is one. Under the authors' procedure: How many nucleated cells were present was estimated from reference gene primer amplification. Assay: immunoSEQ multiplex PCR; the TCRdb copy retains only in-frame clones and omits some. For V, J and clone size, that table is used; D and trimming come from the DNA. The table lists 90,000 to 120,000 clones, roughly 90% of them singletons. Sequenced: peripheral blood. The genes are TRBV21-1 and TRBJ2-7; no check of the table's D call, TRBD1, against the DNA was made. TRBV21-1 is assigned pseudogene status. This clonotype was sampled from a human donor in a cohort sampled during active COVID-19. The CDR3 spells CATCYEQYF. CDR3 DNA sequence: TGTGCCACATGCTACGAGCAGTACTTC.